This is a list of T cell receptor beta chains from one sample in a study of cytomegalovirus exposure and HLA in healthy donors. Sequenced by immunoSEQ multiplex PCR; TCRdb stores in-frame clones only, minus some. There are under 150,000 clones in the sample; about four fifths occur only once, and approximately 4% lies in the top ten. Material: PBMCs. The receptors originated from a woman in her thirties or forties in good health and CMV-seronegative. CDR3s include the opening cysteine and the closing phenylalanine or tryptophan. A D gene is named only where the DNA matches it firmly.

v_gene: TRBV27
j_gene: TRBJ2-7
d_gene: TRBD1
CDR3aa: CASSSTGGPYEQYF

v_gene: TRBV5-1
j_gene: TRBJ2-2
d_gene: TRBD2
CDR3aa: CASSSQGLTTGELFF

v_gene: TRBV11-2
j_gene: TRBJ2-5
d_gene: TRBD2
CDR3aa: CASSRGLAGLETQYF

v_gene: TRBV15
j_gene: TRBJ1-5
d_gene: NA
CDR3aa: CATGLGGGIIGPQHF

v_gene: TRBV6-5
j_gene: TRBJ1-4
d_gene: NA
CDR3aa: CASSPRVYEKLFF

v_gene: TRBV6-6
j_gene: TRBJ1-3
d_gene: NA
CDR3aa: CASSYSESSGNTIYF

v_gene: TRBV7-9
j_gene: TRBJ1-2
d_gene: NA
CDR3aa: CSSSLDARGYTF

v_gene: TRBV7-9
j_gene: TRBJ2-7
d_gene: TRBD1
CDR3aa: CASSLGLGTGDRYEQYF

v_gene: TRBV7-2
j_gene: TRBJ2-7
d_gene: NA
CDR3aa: CASSPSGVSTYEQYF

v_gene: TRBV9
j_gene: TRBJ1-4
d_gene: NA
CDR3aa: CASSVVGAAGEKLFF

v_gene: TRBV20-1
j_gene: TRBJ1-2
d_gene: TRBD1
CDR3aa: CSAMDRAGYTF

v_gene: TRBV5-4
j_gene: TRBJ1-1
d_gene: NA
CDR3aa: CASSFGPGGNTEAFF

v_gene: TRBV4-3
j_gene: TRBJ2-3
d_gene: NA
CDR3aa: CASRQSTLRWQDTQYF

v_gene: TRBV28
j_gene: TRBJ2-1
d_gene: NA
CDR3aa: CASSPGFALEQFF

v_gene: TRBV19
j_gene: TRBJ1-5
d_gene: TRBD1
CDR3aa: CASSTFRDRNQPQHF

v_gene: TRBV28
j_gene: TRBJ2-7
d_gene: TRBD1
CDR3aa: CASRTQGSYEQYF

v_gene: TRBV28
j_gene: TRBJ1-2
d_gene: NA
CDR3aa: CASSLSGGQLSHGYTF

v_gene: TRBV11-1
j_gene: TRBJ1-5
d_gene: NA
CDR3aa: CASSLEENQPQHF

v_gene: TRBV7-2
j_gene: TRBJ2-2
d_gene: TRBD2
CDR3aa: CASRRGLAPEGELFF

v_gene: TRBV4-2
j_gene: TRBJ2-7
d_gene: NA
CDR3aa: CASSQDEGENEQYF

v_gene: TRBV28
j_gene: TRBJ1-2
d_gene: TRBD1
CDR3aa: CAKHRGRLGGYTF

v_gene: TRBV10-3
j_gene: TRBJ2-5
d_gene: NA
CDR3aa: CAISESGGVETQYF

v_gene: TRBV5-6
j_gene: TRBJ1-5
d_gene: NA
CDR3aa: CASSSRRQGRNQPQHF

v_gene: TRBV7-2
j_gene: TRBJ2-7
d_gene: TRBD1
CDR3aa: CASSDFGTGPYEQYF

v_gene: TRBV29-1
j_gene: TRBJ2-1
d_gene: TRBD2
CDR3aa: CSATVAGALNEQFF

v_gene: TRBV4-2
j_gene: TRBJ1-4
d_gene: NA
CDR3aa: CASSAGTNEKLFF

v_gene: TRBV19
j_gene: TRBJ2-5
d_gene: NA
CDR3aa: CASSTGPRTDRLETQYF

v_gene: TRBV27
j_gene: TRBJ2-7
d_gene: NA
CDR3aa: CASRTRGSYEQYF

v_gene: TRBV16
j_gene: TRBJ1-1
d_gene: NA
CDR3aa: CASSPSPGALYYMNTEAFF

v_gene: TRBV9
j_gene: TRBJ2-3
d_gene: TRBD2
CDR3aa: CASSVASGSTDTQYF

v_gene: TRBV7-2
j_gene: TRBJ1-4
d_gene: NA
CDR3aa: CASSLSVPTNEKLFF